The next 15 T cell receptor beta chains were all read from a single sample in a study of shared clonotypes between healthy human individuals. This table comes from immunoSEQ multiplex PCR, and its TCRdb copy is limited to in-frame clones, with some not included. The sample shows 2,500,000 or so clones, over 85% of them seen only once. Sequencing was performed on naive CD4+ T cells from PBMCs. Stated subset: CD45RA+ positively selected. All receptors derive from a young man in good health. Some clones in this sample may be carry-over from other donors' samples.

The chain is built from TRBV10-1 and TRBJ2-7; TRBD2 agrees at 12 bases. V dropped 3 bases and J dropped 5; count of bases not matched to a gene: 8. The germline CDR1 and CDR2 sequences are WNHNN and SYGVQD (reference sequence). The CDR3 runs to 16 residues. CDR3 nucleotides: TGCGCCAGCAGTGAATTGGCTAGCGGGAGGGTCCACGAGCAGTACTTC. This gives the protein CASSELASGRVHEQYF.

This clone was seen a single time. J is TRBJ1-4 and V is TRBV28; possible D gene TRBD1, 5 bases. Germline V gene data show CDR1 as MDHEN and CDR2 as SYDVKM. CDR3 length equals 15 residues. With 6 bases removed from V and 8 bases from J, the gap between germline ends came to 19 bases. The CDR3 protein is CASRLAGPPVEKLFF. Here the CDR3 DNA reads TGTGCCAGCAGGCTTGCAGGGCCCCCCGTGGAAAAACTGTTTTTT.

The chain links TRBV11-2 to TRBJ2-3; 7 bases map to TRBD1. This CDR3 comprises 13 residues. Per germline, CDR1 SGHAT and CDR2 FQNNGV. V lost 7 bases to trimming and J lost 4 bases; unmatched junction nucleotides: 5. DNA for the CDR3: TGTGCCAGCAAACCCACAGGGGCAGATACGCAGTATTTT. Protein: CASKPTGADTQYF.

This clone has a handful of counts. The same CDR3 also results from other DNA sequences found in this sample. This chain connects TRBV5-1 to TRBJ2-3, with TRBD1 identical over 10 bases. The ends lost 0 bases at V and 0 bases at J; junction bases unmatched: 1. Germline lookup yields CDR1 SGHRS and CDR2 YFSETQ. The CDR3 runs to 16 residues. CDR3 sequence reads: CASSLGQGASTDTQYF. In DNA form, the CDR3 reads TGCGCCAGCAGCTTGGGACAGGGGGCGAGCACAGATACGCAGTATTTT. Together with reference TRBV5-1 and TRBJ2-3, the CDR3 gives the full variable domain: KAGVTQTPRYLIKTRGQQVTLSCSPISGHRSVSWYQQTPGQGLQFLFEYFSETQRNKGNFPGRFSGRQFSNSRSEMNVSTLELGDSALYLCASSLGQGASTDTQYFGPGTRLTVL.

The gene calls are TRBV18 and TRBJ2-3, with D possibly TRBD2 on 5 matching bases. V was cut by 2 bases and J by 1 base, with 13 bases left in between. The CDR3 totals 16 residues. Germline V gene data show CDR1 as KGHSH and CDR2 as LQKENI. CDR3 bases: TGTGCCAGCTCACCATCTCCTAGCCAAGGCACAGATACGCAGTATTTT. It is translated as CASSPSPSQGTDTQYF. The variable domain in full, completed from reference TRBV18 and TRBJ2-3, reads NAGVMQNPRHLVRRRGQEARLRCSPMKGHSHVYWYRQLPEEGLKFMVYLQKENIIDESGMPKERFSAEFPKEGPSILRIQQVVRGDSAAYFCASSPSPSQGTDTQYFGPGTRLTVL.

The chain employs TRBV28 and TRBJ1-1, with 7 bases lining up with TRBD1. J gave up 7 bases and V 7 bases, and 12 bases lay outside the gene matches. CDR3 length: 14 amino acids. Germline V gene lookup returns CDR1 MDHEN and CDR2 SYDVKM. The CDR3 bases are TGTGCCAGCACCTTACCCTTTGGACAGGATGAAGCTTTCTTT. Translation gives CASTLPFGQDEAFF.

The chain combines TRBV14 with TRBJ2-1; D gene uncertain. V gave up 3 bases and J gave up 5 bases, with 8 bases separating them. Germline assignment: CDR1 SGHDN and CDR2 FVKESK. CDR3 size: 13 residues. This chain's CDR3 is CASSHGANNEQFF. The CDR3 bases are TGTGCCAGCAGCCATGGTGCCAACAATGAGCAGTTCTTC. Full variable domain (outside the CDR3, taken from reference TRBV14 and TRBJ2-1): EAGVTQFPSHSVIEKGQTVTLRCDPISGHDNLYWYRRVMGKEIKFLLHFVKESKQDESGMPNNRFLAERTGGTYSTLKVQPAELEDSGVYFCASSHGANNEQFFGPGTRLTVL.

The chain couples TRBV6-5 to TRBJ2-7, with 10 bases identical to TRBD1. CDR1 is MNHEY and CDR2 is SVGAGI in the germline V gene. The CDR3 spans 15 residues. V lost 6 bases, J lost 2 bases, and 7 bases stayed unmatched. The CDR3 coding sequence is TGTGCCAGCAGGCAAACCGGACAGGGGGCCTACGAGCAGTACTTC. This translates into CASRQTGQGAYEQYF.

The chain carries TRBV20-1 and TRBJ2-1; unclear D gene. The CDR3 consists of 11 residues. Trimming took off 5 bases at V and 12 bases at J, with 14 bases between the two ends. Germline CDR1 reads DFQATT; CDR2 reads SNEGSKA (reference sequence). CDR3: CSALLRSRQFF. The CDR3 bases are TGCAGTGCTCTGCTGCGGTCTAGGCAGTTCTTC.

This chain joins TRBV9 and TRBJ2-7; TRBD1 aligns across 7 bases. CDR1 SGDLS and CDR2 YYNGEE come from the germline V gene. The CDR3 has 16 residues. The V and J ends lost 0 bases and 1 base, in that order; junction bases with no gene match: 7. For the CDR3, the DNA is TGTGCCAGCAGCGTAGGTGGGGACAGCCGTTCCTACGAGCAGTACTTC. Encoded protein: CASSVGGDSRSYEQYF.

Remarks on this clone: Compared with germline, one end of the junction differs, possibly owing to a read error. This chain uses TRBV10-3 with TRBJ2-2, with D hard to call. The CDR3 has 16 amino acids. Germline CDR1 reads ENHRY; CDR2 reads SYGVKD. The CDR3 nucleotides are TGTGCCATCAGTGGGGCGGTCTCCGCGAACATCGGGGAGCTGTTTTTT. Protein product: CAISGAVSANIGELFF.

The genes are TRBV5-1 and TRBJ1-1, with D unresolved. The CDR3 contains 15 residues. From germline, CDR1 is SGHRS and CDR2 YFSETQ. The ends were cut back, 4 bases at V and 0 bases at J, with 13 bases in the middle. DNA of the CDR3: TGCGCCAGCAGCCAAAACAGCGTACTGAACACTGAAGCTTTCTTT. This codes for CASSQNSVLNTEAFF.

The chain carries TRBV7-3 and TRBJ2-6, with 11 nucleotides matching TRBD1. CDR3 size: 18 residues. V gave up 5 bases and J gave up 3 bases; unmatched junction bases: 9. Germline CDR1 SGHTA, CDR2 FQGTGA. The CDR3 coding sequence is TGTGCCAGCAGCCCCGCCGGGACAGGGGGGATTGGGGCCAACGTCCTGACTTTC. Translated: CASSPAGTGGIGANVLTF.

The chain combines TRBV7-3 with TRBJ2-2; perhaps TRBD1 as D (6 bases). The germline V gene has CDR1 SGHTA and CDR2 FQGTGA. The V and J ends lost 5 bases and 4 bases respectively, with 11 bases between them. The CDR3 is 14 residues long. CDR3 bases: TGTGCCAGCAGCACCGGACAGCCCACCGGGGAGCTGTTTTTT. The encoded protein is CASSTGQPTGELFF.

The V call is TRBV19, the J call TRBJ2-3; maybe TRBD2 (6 bases). This CDR3 is built from 12 residues. CDR1 is LNHDA, CDR2 SQIVND, per germline (reference sequence). V lost 4 bases and J lost 7, with 9 bases in between. CDR3: CASSRGENTQYF. The CDR3 nucleotides are TGTGCCAGTAGTAGGGGGGAGAATACGCAGTATTTT.